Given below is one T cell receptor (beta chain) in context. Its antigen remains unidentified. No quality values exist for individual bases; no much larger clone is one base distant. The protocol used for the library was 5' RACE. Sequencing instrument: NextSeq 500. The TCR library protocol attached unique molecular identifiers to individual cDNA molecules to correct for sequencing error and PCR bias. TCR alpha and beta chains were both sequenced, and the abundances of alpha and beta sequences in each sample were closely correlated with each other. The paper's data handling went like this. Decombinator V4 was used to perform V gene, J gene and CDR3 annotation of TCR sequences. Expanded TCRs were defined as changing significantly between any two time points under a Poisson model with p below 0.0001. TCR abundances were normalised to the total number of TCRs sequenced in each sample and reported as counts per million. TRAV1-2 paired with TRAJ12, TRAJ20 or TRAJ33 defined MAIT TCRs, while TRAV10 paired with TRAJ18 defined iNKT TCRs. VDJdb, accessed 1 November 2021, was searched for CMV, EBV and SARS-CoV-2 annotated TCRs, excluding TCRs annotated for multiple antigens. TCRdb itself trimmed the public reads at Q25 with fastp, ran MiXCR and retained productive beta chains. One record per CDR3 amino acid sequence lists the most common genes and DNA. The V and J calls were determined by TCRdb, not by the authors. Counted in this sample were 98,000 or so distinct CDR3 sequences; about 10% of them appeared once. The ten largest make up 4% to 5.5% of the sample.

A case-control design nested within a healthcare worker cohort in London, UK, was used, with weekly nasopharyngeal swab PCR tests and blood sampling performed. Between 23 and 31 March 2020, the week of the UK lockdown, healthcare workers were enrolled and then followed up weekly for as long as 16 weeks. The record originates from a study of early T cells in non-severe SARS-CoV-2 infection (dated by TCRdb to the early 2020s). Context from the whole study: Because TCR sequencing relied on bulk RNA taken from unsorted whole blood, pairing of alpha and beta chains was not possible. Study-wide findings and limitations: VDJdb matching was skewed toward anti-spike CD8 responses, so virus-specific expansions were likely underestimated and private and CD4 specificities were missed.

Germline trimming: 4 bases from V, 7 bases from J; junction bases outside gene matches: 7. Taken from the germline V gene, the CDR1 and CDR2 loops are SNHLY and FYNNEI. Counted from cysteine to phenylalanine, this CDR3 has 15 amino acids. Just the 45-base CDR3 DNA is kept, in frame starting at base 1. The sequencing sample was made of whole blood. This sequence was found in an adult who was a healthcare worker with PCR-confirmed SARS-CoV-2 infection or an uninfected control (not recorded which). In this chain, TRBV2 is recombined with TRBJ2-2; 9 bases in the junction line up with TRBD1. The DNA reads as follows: TGTGCCAGCAGTGTTGCTACAGGGGGCTACGGGGAGCTGTTTTTT. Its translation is CASSVATGGYGELFF.